This note documents a single TCR beta chain sequence. This clonotype has more than one count but fewer than ten. Its antigen is still unknown. No qualities accompany the bases; no much larger clone lies one base away. Deletion took 2 bases off V and 3 bases off J, with a span of 8 bases between the germline ends. Looking up the germline V gene (reference sequence) yields CDR1 MNHEY and CDR2 SMNVEV. The CDR3 holds 13 amino acids from the cysteine to the phenylalanine. Only the CDR3 DNA stays, 39 bases, in frame from base 1. These data are taken from a study of identical twins listed by TCRdb under 2016. Describing the broader study: TCR alpha and beta repertoires from monozygotic twins, unrelated adults of various ages and cord blood were deep-sequenced to test whether fetal clonotypes persist. To rule out contamination, the twin experiments were replicated at different times with different library preparation protocols.

All donors were healthy Caucasians. The receptor library was made with 5' RACE. The reads were generated on an Illumina HiSeq 2000. A universal primer binding site was introduced by template switching, and a unique molecular identifier was present in the final cDNA, enabling accurate counting of TCR cDNA molecules. Specific primers in the conserved constant-segment region were used to synthesize first-strand cDNA for TCR alpha and beta chains. Each cDNA library was double barcoded, with a SMART-Mk sample barcode plus Illumina barcodes, to control for contamination. TruSeq adapter sequences along with Illumina sample barcodes were introduced in two successive PCR steps. TCR alpha and beta cDNA libraries were sequenced on the Illumina HiSeq platform with custom primers. In the paper's pipeline: Raw reads were processed with MiGEC to extract unique molecular identifiers, and MiXCR was used to determine CDR3 positions. For each individual, recombination models were inferred using an EM algorithm with the repgenHMM and IGoR tools. The analysis of shared clonotypes was done with the tcR package in R, with sharing normalized by the product of cloneset sizes. To study raw recombination free of thymic and clonal selection effects, out-of-frame nonproductive sequences were analyzed. In-frame beta chains were kept once TCRdb had trimmed the public reads at Q25 with fastp and called clones with MiXCR. CDR3 protein duplicates are merged, each entry listing the most common genes and DNA. The V and J calls and clone size come from TCRdb's table, not from the authors' own analysis. This sample lists around 1.7 million distinct CDR3 sequences; around 33% were detected once. Clones ranked in the top ten supply about 0.27% of the sample.

What the study reported, not specific to this receptor: A weaker excess of twin sharing was found in beta out-of-frame sequences because the signal-to-noise ratio was lowered by fewer shared sequences. Abundant cord blood beta clonotypes had fewer insertions, young adult naive repertoires showed a similar but weaker trend, and memory repertoires showed no such trend. Out-of-frame TCR alpha sharing in monozygotic twins was systematically underestimated by recombination models, whereas sharing between unrelated individuals was in agreement with the recombination models. Invariant T cells such as MAIT and iNKT could partly confound zero-insertion analyses, though diverse VJ usage argued against this for most clonotypes. Compared with coincidental sharing between unrelated individuals, out-of-frame TCR alpha sequences shared between twins showed an excess of sequences with low generation probability. Because the same donors could not be followed over many years, conclusions were based on cross-sectional statistical analysis.

The sample taken for sequencing was cord blood. The TCR originated in a newborn girl in good health. Here the chain combines TRBV27 and TRBJ2-7, with the D segment identity uncertain. The base sequence is TGTGCCAGCAGTTTAAAACTACGCTACGAGCAGTACTTC. The encoded protein is CASSLKLRYEQYF.